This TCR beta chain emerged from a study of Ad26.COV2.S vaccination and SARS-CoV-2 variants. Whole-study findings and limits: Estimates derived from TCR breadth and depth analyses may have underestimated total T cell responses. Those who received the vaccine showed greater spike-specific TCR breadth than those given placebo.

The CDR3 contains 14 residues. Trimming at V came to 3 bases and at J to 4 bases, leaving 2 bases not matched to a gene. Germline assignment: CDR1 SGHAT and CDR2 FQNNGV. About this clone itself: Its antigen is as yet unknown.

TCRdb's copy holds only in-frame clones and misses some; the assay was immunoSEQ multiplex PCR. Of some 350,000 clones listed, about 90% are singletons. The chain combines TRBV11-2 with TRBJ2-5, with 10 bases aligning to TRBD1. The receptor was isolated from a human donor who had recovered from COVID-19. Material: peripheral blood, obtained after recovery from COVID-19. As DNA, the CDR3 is TGTGCCAGCAGCTTCGGACAGGGGGGAGAGACCCAGTACTTC. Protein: CASSFGQGGETQYF.